The clone carrying this TCR beta chain came up once. What it recognizes is unknown. A multiplex PCR was run with 60 Vbeta primers and 13 Jbeta primers. Libraries were prepared by immunoSEQ multiplex PCR; TCRdb keeps only in-frame clonotypes and omits some of them. The sample lists almost 200,000 clones, about 76% seen once, with approximately 0.39% in the top ten. When sampled, the donors appeared nominally healthy, though they likely had unrecorded immune exposures. The sample originates from a study of cytomegalovirus exposure and HLA in healthy donors. General study findings and limits: Some TCR beta chains (about 180 of them) were listed as cytomegalovirus-associated. A classifier reportedly called cytomegalovirus status with high sensitivity and specificity.

The trim removed 5 bases at V and 5 bases at J, leaving 7 bases unmatched. The CDR3 runs 16 residues. Germline V gene lookup returns CDR1 SGHDN and CDR2 FVKESK. The chain carries TRBV14 and TRBJ2-3; 13 bases map to TRBD2. The sequenced sample consisted of PBMCs. The sequence derives from a male donor in good health and CMV-seropositive. Here the CDR3 reads CASSALAGGPIDTQYF. Written as DNA, the CDR3 is TGTGCCAGCAGCGCACTAGCGGGGGGGCCTATAGATACGCAGTATTTT.